These 15 T cell receptor beta chains were all obtained from the same sample, sequenced in a study of T cells after yellow fever vaccination. Each CDR3 protein is one row after TCRdb ran MiXCR on the 5' RACE reads. The sample carries around 100,000 distinct CDR3 sequences, around 8.6% recorded once. Sequencing was performed on CD8+ T cells sorted from PBMCs, taken 45 days after the yellow fever booster vaccination. The source is a man younger than 45 who received the YFV17D yellow fever vaccine.

At least ten counts were recorded for this clonotype. The chain carries TRBV12-3 or TRBV12-4 and TRBJ1-1; D remains unclear. The length of the CDR3 is 13 residues. Trimming shortened V by 8 bases and J by 1 base, and 11 bases separated the two germline ends. CDR3 amino acids: CASCLSRNTEAFF. The CDR3 DNA sequence: TGTGCCAGCTGCCTTAGCCGGAACACTGAAGCTTTCTTT.

This clonotype was counted at least ten times. The chain carries TRBV12-3 or TRBV12-4 and TRBJ2-1; 12 nucleotides align to TRBD2. The CDR3 runs to 14 residues. J was trimmed by 8 bases and V by 6 bases; bases with no gene match: 5. The CDR3 loop is CASRTSGRLDEQFF. CDR3 sequence (DNA): TGTGCCAGCAGGACTAGCGGGAGATTAGATGAGCAGTTCTTC.

This clonotype was seen ten or more times. This chain uses TRBV21-1 with TRBJ2-2; the table's TRBD2 call for D was not verified on the DNA. TRBV21-1 is a recognized pseudogene. The CDR3 is 14 amino acids. The CDR3 DNA reads TGTGCCAGCAGCAAGTTGGAGGGGACCGGGGAGCTGTTTTTT. Translation: CASSKLEGTGELFF.

This clonotype has a count of ten or more. The rearrangement links TRBV5-5 to TRBJ2-1, with D possibly matching TRBD1 (6 bases). CDR1 is SGHKS and CDR2 is YYEKEE in the germline V gene (reference sequence). Trimming removed 0 bases from V and 4 bases from J, with 11 bases in between. The CDR3 consists of 15 residues. The CDR3 DNA reads as TGTGCCAGCAGCTTGGGCTGGACAGATTACAATGAGCAGTTCTTC. Protein: CASSLGWTDYNEQFF.

This clonotype occurred a few times. This chain connects TRBV27 to TRBJ1-2; 8 bases are a match to TRBD1. CDR1 MNHEY and CDR2 SMNVEV come from the germline V gene (reference sequence). V shed 6 bases and J 4 bases; nucleotides not matched to a gene: 16. CDR3 length: 17 residues. The CDR3 DNA is TGTGCCAGCAGCAACACCTCCGGACAGGGAAGGTTCTATGGCTACACCTTC. Translated, it gives CASSNTSGQGRFYGYTF.

As concerns this clonotype: A much more abundant neighbour one base away suggests this may be a read error. J is TRBJ2-1 and V is TRBV6-4, with D uncertain. CDR3 length: 13 amino acids. Looked up from germline, CDR1 is MRHNA and CDR2 is SNTAGT. The CDR3 sequence: CASSERSFNEQFF. The CDR3, as DNA: TGTGCCAGCAGTGAGCGCTCCTTCAATGAGCAGTTCTTC.

This clonotype occurred many times. The chain joins TRBV7-2 to TRBJ1-3; D gene uncertain. Germline-derived CDR1 and CDR2 are SGHTA and FQGNSA. Trimming removed 4 bases at V and 2 bases at J, with 6 bases between. The CDR3 covers 13 residues. The CDR3, as DNA: TGTGCCAGCAGCTCTCCACCTGGAAACACCATATATTTT. Amino acid sequence: CASSSPPGNTIYF.

The V call is TRBV11-2, the J call TRBJ2-3; TRBD2 agrees at 8 bases. This CDR3 is built from 15 residues. The junction had 5 bases not matched to a gene; V was cut back by 3 bases and J by 3 bases. CDR1 SGHAT and CDR2 FQNNGV come from the germline V gene. CDR3 bases: TGTGCCAGCAGCTTTAGCGGGATGGAAACAGATACGCAGTATTTT. Encoded protein: CASSFSGMETDTQYF.

This chain uses TRBV11-2 with TRBJ1-1, with D possibly matching TRBD1 (5 bases). The V gene's germline CDR1 is SGHAT and CDR2 FQNNGV. The CDR3 loop spans 11 amino acids. Trimming removed 4 bases at V and 11 bases at J, with 11 bases between. CDR3 loop: CASSWGGDAFF. In DNA, the CDR3 is TGTGCCAGCAGCTGGGGCGGGGATGCTTTCTTT.

Only a few counts were recorded for this clonotype. This rearrangement joins TRBV28 to TRBJ1-2; weak D call: TRBD1 (6 bases). The CDR3 contains 17 residues. Trimming removed 5 bases at V and 4 bases at J, with 23 bases between. Germline V gives CDR1 MDHEN, CDR2 SYDVKM. The DNA for the CDR3 is TGTGCCAGCAGTCTCTTAGACCGTATAGGGGGGGGCTATGGCTACACCTTC. Its translation is CASSLLDRIGGGYGYTF.

The chain combines TRBV7-9 with TRBJ1-1, with 10 bases aligning to TRBD1. The V and J ends lost 5 bases and 1 base, in that order; junction bases with no gene match: 4. Germline V gene data show CDR1 as SEHNR and CDR2 as FQNEAQ (reference sequence). This CDR3 comprises 15 residues. The CDR3 coding sequence is TGTGCCAGCAGCGGCCGGGACAGGGGGAACACTGAAGCTTTCTTT. Its translation is CASSGRDRGNTEAFF.

This clonotype occurred many times. J is TRBJ2-2 and V is TRBV12-3 or TRBV12-4; unclear D gene. Trimming removed 3 bases at V and 6 bases at J, with 14 bases between. The CDR3 covers 15 residues. The CDR3 DNA reads TGTGCCAGCAGTTTCCCTTCGGGTGGGTCCGGGGAGCTGTTTTTT. This translates into CASSFPSGGSGELFF.

This clonotype was detected many times. The chain joins TRBV7-9 to TRBJ2-1; a weak D match, TRBD2 (5 bases). Germline CDR1 is SEHNR and CDR2 is FQNEAQ (reference sequence). The CDR3 is 15 residues long. Trimming removed 5 bases from V and 3 bases from J, with 14 bases in between. CDR3 amino acids: CASSHMMAGYNEQFF. As DNA, the CDR3 is TGTGCCAGCAGCCACATGATGGCGGGCTACAATGAGCAGTTCTTC.

There are a few counts of this clonotype. V is TRBV20-1 and J is TRBJ2-7; no clear D. CDR1 is DFQATT and CDR2 is SNEGSKA in the germline V gene (reference sequence). Trimming took off 1 base at V and 1 base at J, with 14 bases between the two ends. This CDR3 contains 15 residues. The CDR3 nucleotides are TGCAGTGCTAGAGGATGGAAAAACGATTCCTACGAGCAGTACTTC. Translating gives CSARGWKNDSYEQYF.

The genes are TRBV25-1 and TRBJ2-1; D is uncertain. The CDR3 length is 13 residues. The germline V gene encodes CDR1 MGHDK and CDR2 SYGVNS. Trimming stripped 5 bases from V and 3 bases from J, with 8 bases between. The CDR3 bases are TGTGCCAGCAGTTCAGAGTTCTACAATGAGCAGTTCTTC. It codes for CASSSEFYNEQFF.